These 9 T cell receptor beta chains were sequenced from one sample in a study of blood T cell repertoires in COVID-19. Using immunoSEQ multiplex PCR, the repertoire was profiled, and TCRdb retains in-frame clones only, with some absent. The sample holds a few hundred thousand clones; about 85% are singletons and the top ten take 0.87%. The sample comprised peripheral blood. The receptor set was obtained from a human donor with COVID-19, enrolled during active disease. The donor label of this sample is uncertain.

This sequence joins TRBV6-6 and TRBJ2-7; 12 bases are shared with TRBD2. V lost 5 bases and J lost 3; bases outside the gene matches: 2. Germline V gives CDR1 MNHNY, CDR2 SVGAGI (reference sequence). The CDR3 loop spans 14 amino acids. The CDR3 is CASSVTSGSYEQYF. CDR3 sequence (DNA): TGTGCCAGCAGTGTGACTAGCGGGAGCTACGAGCAGTACTTC.

The V gene is TRBV2, the J gene TRBJ1-3; tentatively, D is TRBD1 (5 bases). V was trimmed by 5 bases and J by 3 bases, leaving 11 bases between them. Germline CDR1 reads SNHLY; CDR2 reads FYNNEI. This CDR3 contains 14 residues. In DNA, the CDR3 is TGTGCCAGCAGTTCGCCAGGGTTTGGAAACACCATATATTTT. Translating it yields CASSSPGFGNTIYF.

The chain employs TRBV5-1 and TRBJ1-4; 7 positions agree with TRBD1. The J segment lost 4 bases and the V segment lost 4 bases, leaving 4 bases of the junction unmatched. Germline V gene sequence: CDR1 SGHRS, CDR2 YFSETQ. The CDR3 runs to 14 residues. CDR3 sequence reads: CASSPGTVNEKLFF. DNA of the CDR3: TGCGCCAGCAGCCCCGGGACAGTTAATGAAAAACTGTTTTTT.

V is TRBV5-1 and J is TRBJ1-2, with D perhaps matching TRBD1 (6 bases). CDR1 SGHRS and CDR2 YFSETQ come from the germline V gene. CDR3 length: 12 residues. The V end was cut by 0 bases, the J end by 10 bases, with 10 bases between. The CDR3 protein is CASSLEQGLYTF. CDR3 bases: TGCGCCAGCAGCTTGGAACAGGGCCTCTACACCTTC. The full variable domain, in which reference TRBV5-1 and TRBJ1-2 provide the parts outside the CDR3, is KAGVTQTPRYLIKTRGQQVTLSCSPISGHRSVSWYQQTPGQGLQFLFEYFSETQRNKGNFPGRFSGRQFSNSRSEMNVSTLELGDSALYLCASSLEQGLYTFGSGTRLTVV.

This chain connects TRBV5-1 to TRBJ1-1; D possibly corresponds to TRBD1 (5 bases). CDR3 size: 13 residues. Germline values: CDR1 SGHRS, CDR2 YFSETQ. Trimming shortened V by 0 bases and J by 3 bases, and 6 bases separated the two germline ends. The CDR3 region has the DNA TGCGCCAGCAGCTTGGGGGGCCACACTGAAGCTTTCTTT. Amino acid sequence: CASSLGGHTEAFF.

This sequence joins TRBV7-8 and TRBJ1-2; D is ambiguous. The V end was cut by 5 bases, the J end by 4 bases, with 8 bases between. Germline V lookup: CDR1 SGHVS, CDR2 FQNEAQ. The CDR3 spans 12 residues. The DNA for the CDR3 is TGTGCCAGCAGCCCGCTTAGCTATGGCTACACCTTC. Translating gives CASSPLSYGYTF.

The chain couples TRBV19 to TRBJ1-5, with a possible D match to TRBD1 (5 bases). This CDR3 contains 14 residues. Germline CDR1 LNHDA, CDR2 SQIVND (reference sequence). Deletions cut 3 bases from V and 6 bases from J, with 12 bases between. The CDR3, as DNA: TGTGCCAGTAGTATTCGACAGTTCGGTCAGCCCCAGCATTTT. It codes for CASSIRQFGQPQHF. Supplemented by reference TRBV19 and TRBJ1-5, the full variable domain reads DGGITQSPKYLFRKEGQNVTLSCEQNLNHDAMYWYRQDPGQGLRLIYYSQIVNDFQKGDIAEGYSVSREKKESFPLTVTSAQKNPTAFYLCASSIRQFGQPQHFGDGTRLSIL.

The genes are TRBV19 and TRBJ2-6; TRBD2 is a possible D gene (6 bases). This CDR3 comprises 15 residues. Germline CDR1 reads LNHDA; CDR2 reads SQIVND (reference sequence). The V end was cut by 11 bases, the J end by 0 bases, with 14 bases between. CDR3 sequence: CASYAGSSGANVLTF. CDR3 DNA: TGTGCCTCCTATGCGGGGAGCTCTGGGGCCAACGTCCTGACTTTC.

V gene TRBV7-9 combines with J gene TRBJ1-5; D is unresolved. Trimming removed 3 bases from V and 4 bases from J, with 7 bases in between. The CDR3 spans 13 residues. Germline V gene lookup returns CDR1 SEHNR and CDR2 FQNEAQ (reference sequence). The CDR3 spells CASSLFSNQPQHF. The CDR3 bases are TGTGCCAGCAGCTTGTTCTCGAATCAGCCCCAGCATTTT.